These 23 T cell receptor beta chains came from one sample sequenced in a study of neurological immune-mediated disorders. Time point reported: longitudinal time-point 3. MiXCR was run by TCRdb on the 5' RACE reads, yielding one entry per CDR3 protein. The table lists 93,000 or so distinct CDR3 sequences, 10% to 11% of them singletons, with around 3.3% in the top ten. What was sequenced was PBMCs. These receptors were obtained from a female donor with HTLV-1-associated myelopathy (HAM/TSP).

This clonotype was detected many times. The chain has TRBV6-1 and TRBJ1-6, with D maybe TRBD1 (5 bases). Germline-derived CDR1 and CDR2 are MNHNS and SASEGT. The CDR3 consists of 12 residues. V dropped 2 bases and J dropped 15 bases, with 11 bases sitting between them. The CDR3 region is CASSERGLILHF. CDR3 in DNA: TGTGCCAGCAGTGAAAGGGGTCTTATCCTCCACTTT.

This clonotype was found many times. This chain links TRBV5-1 with TRBJ2-7; D is undetermined. The CDR3 is 11 amino acids. V was clipped by 0 bases and J by 6 bases, with 4 bases between them. Germline V gene data show CDR1 as SGHRS and CDR2 as YFSETQ. This chain's CDR3 is CASSLESEQYF. The CDR3 region has the DNA TGCGCCAGCAGCTTGGAATCCGAGCAGTACTTC.

This clonotype was seen at least ten times. The chain carries TRBV6-6 and TRBJ1-2; TRBD1 matches 7 bases. The CDR3 consists of 15 residues. CDR1 MNHNY and CDR2 SVGAGI come from the germline V gene (reference sequence). Germline trimming cut 0 bases from V and 3 bases from J; bases unmatched to any gene: 4. The CDR3 sequence: CASSYSGQGDYGYTF. The CDR3 bases are TGTGCCAGCAGTTACTCCGGTCAGGGGGACTATGGCTACACCTTC.

Many counts were recorded for this clonotype. V usage is TRBV7-2 and J usage is TRBJ1-5; the D gene is possibly TRBD1 (6 bases). V lost 5 bases and J 2 bases, leaving 13 bases between the germline ends. The CDR3 sequence is 15 residues long. Looked up from germline, CDR1 is SGHTA and CDR2 is FQGNSA. This CDR3 reads CASSKGGLGNQPQHF. Written as DNA, the CDR3 is TGTGCCAGCAGCAAGGGGGGGCTCGGCAATCAGCCCCAGCATTTT.

The chain couples TRBV27 to TRBJ2-7; 9 positions agree with TRBD2. The CDR3 runs 16 residues. The V and J ends lost 2 bases and 5 bases, in that order; junction bases with no gene match: 10. Germline loops: CDR1 MNHEY, CDR2 SMNVEV (reference sequence). The CDR3 sequence is CASSLTFSVAGDEQYF. CDR3 nucleotide sequence: TGTGCCAGCAGTTTAACCTTTTCTGTAGCGGGGGACGAGCAGTACTTC.

This clonotype was recorded at least ten times. The J gene is TRBJ2-7, the V gene TRBV10-3; TRBD2 agrees at 14 bases. The J segment lost 3 bases and the V segment lost 4 bases, leaving 2 bases of the junction unmatched. Germline CDR1 is ENHRY and CDR2 is SYGVKD. This CDR3 is 15 amino acids long. DNA of the CDR3: TGTGCCATCAGTGGACTAGCGGGGGGGGGCTACGAGCAGTACTTC. It is translated as CAISGLAGGGYEQYF.

This clonotype came up many times. The genes are TRBV28 and TRBJ2-7; D ambiguous. The CDR3 covers 16 residues. V lost 6 bases to trimming and J lost 0 bases, with 18 bases between them. The germline gives CDR1 MDHEN, CDR2 SYDVKM. The CDR3 DNA follows: TGTGCCAGCAGCTCTCAGGCCGCACCAACCTCCTACGAGCAGTACTTC. Translation: CASSSQAAPTSYEQYF. Using reference TRBV28 and TRBJ2-7 for the parts outside the CDR3, the full variable domain is DVKVTQSSRYLVKRTGEKVFLECVQDMDHENMFWYRQDPGLGLRLIYFSYDVKMKEKGDIPEGYSVSREKKERFSLILESASTNQTSMYLCASSSQAAPTSYEQYFGPGTRLTVT.

About this clonotype itself: An end of the junction differs from the germline gene, which may be a read error. This chain uses TRBV7-7 with TRBJ2-5; 8 bases fit TRBD1. The CDR3 runs to 16 residues. Germline V gene lookup returns CDR1 SSHAT and CDR2 FNYEAQ (reference sequence). The CDR3 spells CDSSPSDRGAWETQYF. Here the CDR3 DNA reads TGTGACAGCAGCCCATCTGACAGGGGTGCGTGGGAGACCCAGTACTTC.

In this sample, this clonotype turned up many times. One end of the junction fails to match germline, which may point to a read error. The CDR3 region is CATSFTAVSGANVLTF. In DNA form, the CDR3 reads TGTGCTACCAGCTTCACCGCGGTCTCTGGGGCCAACGTCCTGACTTTC. This chain links TRBV15 with TRBJ2-6, with D unresolved. The CDR3 is 16 amino acids. Germline V lookup: CDR1 LNHNV, CDR2 YYDKDF (reference sequence).

The chain employs TRBV24-1 and TRBJ2-2, with 9 bases identical to TRBD1. V shed 3 bases and J 6 bases; nucleotides not matched to a gene: 4. The germline CDR1 and CDR2 sequences are KGHDR and SFDVKD. The CDR3 is 15 residues long. Here the CDR3 DNA reads TGTGCCACCAGTGATACCCGGACAGGGGCCGGGGAGCTGTTTTTT. This encodes CATSDTRTGAGELFF.

Worth noting for this clonotype: One base away lies a much larger clone, so this may be a sequencing read error. The rearrangement uses TRBV20-1 and TRBJ2-4; 8 nucleotides line up with TRBD1. V was clipped by 5 bases and J by 7 bases; unmatched bases: 7. Germline-derived CDR1 and CDR2 are DFQATT and SNEGSKA (reference sequence). This CDR3 comprises 13 residues. The CDR3 loop reads CSAPLDRANIQYF. DNA for the CDR3: TGCAGTGCTCCCCTGGACAGGGCTAACATTCAGTACTTC.

In its sample, this clonotype was seen many times. The rearrangement uses TRBV24-1 and TRBJ2-1; D is possibly TRBD2 (7 bases). With 6 bases removed from V and 2 bases from J, the gap between germline ends came to 16 bases. The CDR3 length is 16 residues. Germline V gene lookup returns CDR1 KGHDR and CDR2 SFDVKD. In DNA, the CDR3 is TGTGCCACCAGTTTTGGGGGGGGCCGGGCCTACAATGAGCAGTTCTTC. Its protein product is CATSFGGGRAYNEQFF.

In the case of this clonotype: Given a much more abundant clone one base away, this may be a read error. V usage is TRBV7-9 and J usage is TRBJ2-1; 7 positions agree with TRBD1. This CDR3 comprises 11 residues. Germline CDR1 reads SEHNR; CDR2 reads FQNEAQ (reference sequence). The J segment lost 9 bases and the V segment lost 7 bases, leaving 3 bases of the junction unmatched. CDR3 region: CASINRGEQFF. The CDR3, as DNA: TGTGCCAGCATCAACAGGGGTGAGCAGTTCTTC.

This clonotype was recorded a few times. The V and J genes are TRBV20-1 and TRBJ2-7, with 10 bases lining up with TRBD1. This CDR3 region has 13 residues. Per the germline V gene, CDR1 is DFQATT and CDR2 is SNEGSKA (reference sequence). The junction had 4 bases not matched to a gene; V was cut back by 6 bases and J by 2 bases. The CDR3 DNA reads as TGCAGTGCACCGGACAGGGGGGCCTACGAGCAGTACTTC. The encoded protein is CSAPDRGAYEQYF.

This chain connects TRBV6-1 to TRBJ2-5, with 9 positions matching TRBD2. The CDR3 is 16 amino acids. Germline trimming cut 7 bases from V and 5 bases from J; bases unmatched to any gene: 14. The germline gives CDR1 MNHNS, CDR2 SASEGT. The CDR3 here is CASTLRGGGDGETQYF. The CDR3 coding sequence is TGTGCCAGCACTCTCCGCGGGGGGGGCGATGGGGAGACCCAGTACTTC.

This clonotype came up many times. V usage is TRBV20-1 and J usage is TRBJ1-4; TRBD1 might be the D (5 bases). Germline CDR1 DFQATT, CDR2 SNEGSKA (reference sequence). Trimming shortened V by 3 bases and J by 4 bases, and 9 bases separated the two germline ends. This CDR3 has 13 residues. This CDR3 reads CSASPGLNEKLFF. CDR3 nucleotide sequence: TGCAGTGCTAGTCCGGGGCTTAATGAAAAACTGTTTTTT.

The chain couples TRBV20-1 to TRBJ2-1, with a tentative D call TRBD1 (5 bases). V was shortened by 3 bases and J by 3 bases, with 9 bases between the two germline ends. This CDR3 region has 13 residues. The germline V gene encodes CDR1 DFQATT and CDR2 SNEGSKA (reference sequence). The CDR3 protein is CSASRQGYNEQFF. In nucleotides, the CDR3 is TGCAGTGCTAGTAGGCAGGGCTACAATGAGCAGTTCTTC.

This clonotype was seen many times. For the CDR3, the DNA is TGCGCCAGCAGCTTGTCGGAGACCCAGTACTTC. It specifies CASSLSETQYF. This chain links TRBV5-1 with TRBJ2-5; no definite D call. Germline V gene lookup returns CDR1 SGHRS and CDR2 YFSETQ. The V and J ends lost 1 base and 5 bases respectively, with 3 bases between them. CDR3 length: 11 residues.

The chain links TRBV7-2 to TRBJ2-5; maybe TRBD2 (6 bases). The CDR3 has 16 amino acids. V was clipped by 2 bases and J by 6 bases, with 19 bases between them. The germline V gene has CDR1 SGHTA and CDR2 FQGNSA. DNA of the CDR3: TGTGCCAGCAGCTTAACGTATGAGGCGGGGAGGAAGACCCAGTACTTC. Its protein is CASSLTYEAGRKTQYF.

The table lists this clonotype with many counts. The gene calls are TRBV20-1 and TRBJ1-6; no definite D call. This CDR3 comprises 13 residues. Germline V gene sequence: CDR1 DFQATT, CDR2 SNEGSKA (reference sequence). The V end lost 1 base, the J end lost 8 bases, and 9 bases lay between the germline ends. This chain's CDR3 is CSARADRYSPLHF. The CDR3 nucleotides read TGCAGTGCTAGAGCGGACCGTTATTCACCCCTCCACTTT.

This clonotype was counted many times. This chain's CDR3 is CASSLPGTGELFF. The CDR3 bases are TGTGCCAGCAGCCTCCCAGGCACCGGGGAGCTGTTTTTT. The rearrangement links TRBV5-6 to TRBJ2-2; D remains unclear. Germline loops: CDR1 SGHDT, CDR2 YYEEEE. V lost 4 bases and J lost 4, with 8 bases in between. There are 13 residues in the CDR3. Together with reference TRBV5-6 and TRBJ2-2, the CDR3 gives the full variable domain: DAGVTQSPTHLIKTRGQQVTLRCSPKSGHDTVSWYQQALGQGPQFIFQYYEEEERQRGNFPDRFSGHQFPNYSSELNVNALLLGDSALYLCASSLPGTGELFFGEGSRLTVL.

This clonotype was counted many times. The genes are TRBV5-1 and TRBJ1-2, with 7 bases identical to TRBD1. Germline values: CDR1 SGHRS, CDR2 YFSETQ. V shed 1 base and J 6 bases; nucleotides not matched to a gene: 12. The CDR3 loop spans 16 amino acids. CDR3 protein: CASSLTPGQILNGYTF. The CDR3 DNA reads TGCGCCAGCAGCTTGACTCCGGGACAGATACTCAATGGCTACACCTTC.

In its sample, this clonotype was seen many times. The J gene is TRBJ1-5, the V gene TRBV5-1; D gene unclear. The V and J ends lost 0 bases and 6 bases respectively, with 7 bases between them. In germline, CDR1 is SGHRS, CDR2 YFSETQ. This CDR3 is 13 amino acids long. In DNA, the CDR3 is TGCGCCAGCAGCTTGGCGTTAGGTCAGCCCCAGCATTTT. This translates into CASSLALGQPQHF.